The 5 T cell receptor beta chains in this list originate from one sample, sequenced in a study of response to subunit inactivated influenza vaccine. TCRdb reprocessed the RT-PCR reads with MiXCR, giving one entry per CDR3 protein. The table has approximately 160,000 distinct CDR3 sequences, approximately 12% seen once. The sequences come from CD8+ T cells sorted from PBMCs, collected around 2 years after vaccination. The receptors were sampled from a man in his fifties or sixties who received an inactivated influenza vaccine.

The chain recombines TRBV20-1 with TRBJ1-5; TRBD1 matches 8 bases. The trim removed 5 bases at V and 5 bases at J, leaving 11 bases unmatched. CDR1 is DFQATT and CDR2 is SNEGSKA in the germline V gene (reference sequence). CDR3 length equals 15 residues. This chain's CDR3 is CSAYSADRADQPQHF. DNA for the CDR3: TGCAGTGCTTACTCTGCGGACAGGGCAGATCAGCCCCAGCATTTT.

The rearrangement links TRBV7-9 to TRBJ2-5; 8 bases are shared with TRBD1. The trim removed 4 bases at V and 4 bases at J, leaving 2 bases unmatched. Germline lookup yields CDR1 SEHNR and CDR2 FQNEAQ (reference sequence). The CDR3 sequence is 13 residues long. CDR3 bases: TGTGCCAGCAGCTCCAGGGGGCTAGAGACCCAGTACTTC. Protein sequence: CASSSRGLETQYF. The whole variable domain, remainder taken from reference TRBV7-9 and TRBJ2-5, is DTGVSQNPRHKITKRGQNVTFRCDPISEHNRLYWYRQTLGQGPEFLTYFQNEAQLEKSRLLSDRFSAERPKGSFSTLEIQRTEQGDSAMYLCASSSRGLETQYFGPGTRLLVL.

The V gene is TRBV11-3, the J gene TRBJ2-2, with 8 bases identical to TRBD1. Germline trimming cut 4 bases from V and 7 bases from J; bases unmatched to any gene: 8. The germline V gene encodes CDR1 SGHNT and CDR2 YENEEA. The CDR3 length is 15 residues. The CDR3, as DNA: TGTGCCAGCAGCTCCTTGACGACAGGGGTCGGGGAGCTGTTTTTT. Encoded protein: CASSSLTTGVGELFF.

The table lists this clonotype with a few counts. J is TRBJ2-5 and V is TRBV27, with D maybe TRBD2 (5 bases). With 6 bases removed from V and 5 bases from J, the gap between germline ends came to 16 bases. CDR3 length: 14 residues. Germline V gene sequence: CDR1 MNHEY, CDR2 SMNVEV (reference sequence). The CDR3 DNA is TGTGCCAGCAGCACGGGTCTAACGGGGGAGACCCAGTACTTC. Amino acids: CASSTGLTGETQYF.

This clonotype was seen a few times. The rearrangement joins TRBV7-2 to TRBJ2-7; 7 bases are shared with TRBD2. The J segment lost 3 bases and the V segment lost 5 bases, leaving 7 bases of the junction unmatched. This CDR3 contains 14 residues. From germline, CDR1 is SGHTA and CDR2 FQGNSA. The CDR3 nucleotides are TGTGCCAGCAGCCCTATACTAGCGAGCTACGAGCAGTACTTC. Protein sequence: CASSPILASYEQYF.